A selection of T cell receptor beta chains follows, all from one sample in a study of cytomegalovirus exposure and HLA in healthy donors. Profiling relied on immunoSEQ multiplex PCR, and the TCRdb table lists in-frame clones only, not all of them. The sample consists of around 170,000 clones, 82% of them appearing once. The sample comprised PBMCs. Receptors were obtained from a woman aged 18-30 years in good health and CMV-seronegative. CDR3s include the opening cysteine and the closing phenylalanine or tryptophan. D genes are given only for firm matches. Some rows have no size entry. The others give once, few or many, or a class for an expanded clone.

d_gene: TRBD2; abundance: -; j_gene: TRBJ2-2; v_gene: TRBV7-3; CDR3aa: CASSPARLAINTGELFF; CDR3nt: TGTGCCAGCAGCCCTGCCCGACTAGCGATTAACACCGGGGAGCTGTTTTTT
d_gene: -; abundance: once; j_gene: TRBJ2-7; v_gene: TRBV14; CDR3aa: CASSQVTGAYEQYF; CDR3nt: TGTGCCAGCAGCCAAGTGACAGGTGCCTACGAGCAGTACTTC
d_gene: TRBD2; abundance: -; j_gene: TRBJ2-5; v_gene: TRBV10-2; CDR3aa: CASRNRDYLYQETQYF; CDR3nt: TGCGCCAGCAGAAACCGGGACTACCTGTACCAAGAGACCCAGTACTTC
d_gene: TRBD1; abundance: -; j_gene: TRBJ2-6; v_gene: TRBV5-1; CDR3aa: CASSSDGQGSGANVLTF; CDR3nt: TGCGCCAGCAGCTCCGACGGACAGGGAAGTGGGGCCAACGTCCTGACTTTC
d_gene: -; abundance: -; j_gene: TRBJ2-5; v_gene: TRBV18; CDR3aa: CASSPLRVAEETQYF; CDR3nt: TGTGCCAGCTCACCCCTCCGGGTAGCGGAAGAGACCCAGTACTTC
d_gene: -; abundance: few; j_gene: TRBJ1-1; v_gene: TRBV4-2; CDR3aa: CASSQEGWEAQEGAFF; CDR3nt: TGTGCCAGCAGCCAAGAAGGTTGGGAGGCCCAAGAGGGTGCTTTCTTT
d_gene: TRBD2; abundance: -; j_gene: TRBJ2-1; v_gene: TRBV7-6; CDR3aa: CASSYSGRRGNEQFF; CDR3nt: TGTGCCAGCAGCTATAGCGGGAGAAGAGGCAATGAGCAGTTCTTC
d_gene: -; abundance: -; j_gene: TRBJ2-7; v_gene: TRBV27; CDR3aa: CASRKDRTFYEQYF; CDR3nt: TGTGCCAGCAGAAAAGACAGGACCTTCTACGAGCAGTACTTC
d_gene: TRBD1; abundance: -; j_gene: TRBJ1-1; v_gene: TRBV10-3; CDR3aa: CAIRGTDRDLEAFF; CDR3nt: TGTGCCATCAGGGGGACAGATCGGGATCTTGAAGCTTTCTTT
d_gene: -; abundance: few; j_gene: TRBJ1-4; v_gene: TRBV5-1; CDR3aa: CASASRRGNEKLFF; CDR3nt: TGCGCCAGCGCAAGCCGGAGGGGTAATGAAAAACTGTTTTTT
d_gene: -; abundance: -; j_gene: TRBJ2-2; v_gene: TRBV11-2; CDR3aa: CASSLDPHRGQGELFF; CDR3nt: TGTGCCAGCAGCTTAGACCCCCACCGGGGACAAGGGGAGCTGTTTTTT
d_gene: -; abundance: -; j_gene: TRBJ1-3; v_gene: TRBV5-5; CDR3aa: CASSFQGGHGNTIYF; CDR3nt: TGTGCCAGCAGCTTCCAGGGTGGTCACGGAAACACCATATATTTT
d_gene: TRBD1; abundance: -; j_gene: TRBJ1-4; v_gene: TRBV30; CDR3aa: CAWRLPRDRVNEKLFF; CDR3nt: TGTGCCTGGAGGCTCCCGAGGGACAGGGTGAATGAAAAACTGTTTTTT
d_gene: -; abundance: few; j_gene: TRBJ2-1; v_gene: TRBV6-4; CDR3aa: CASSDHIENNEQFF; CDR3nt: TGTGCCAGCAGTGACCATATAGAAAACAATGAGCAGTTCTTC
d_gene: TRBD2; abundance: -; j_gene: TRBJ2-7; v_gene: TRBV14; CDR3aa: CASSHPTSGYSPPYEQYF; CDR3nt: TGTGCCAGCAGCCATCCGACTAGCGGGTATTCACCCCCCTACGAGCAGTACTTC
d_gene: TRBD1; abundance: -; j_gene: TRBJ2-1; v_gene: TRBV7-9; CDR3aa: CASSIPGTGVTEQFF; CDR3nt: TGTGCCAGCAGCATCCCCGGGACAGGGGTCACTGAGCAGTTCTTC
d_gene: TRBD1; abundance: -; j_gene: TRBJ2-7; v_gene: TRBV28; CDR3aa: CASLGTGRYEQYF; CDR3nt: TGTGCCAGTCTCGGGACAGGCAGGTACGAGCAGTACTTC
d_gene: -; abundance: -; j_gene: TRBJ1-1; v_gene: TRBV7-9; CDR3aa: CASSLEGNAGTEAFF; CDR3nt: TGTGCCAGCAGCTTAGAAGGGAACGCGGGCACTGAAGCTTTCTTT
d_gene: -; abundance: -; j_gene: TRBJ2-7; v_gene: TRBV9; CDR3aa: CASSVGGLISYEQYF; CDR3nt: TGTGCCAGCAGCGTAGGGGGACTGATCTCCTACGAGCAGTACTTC
d_gene: TRBD1; abundance: -; j_gene: TRBJ2-7; v_gene: TRBV19; CDR3aa: CASSMGGTGNTYEQYF; CDR3nt: TGTGCCAGTAGTATGGGAGGGACAGGGAATACCTACGAGCAGTACTTC
d_gene: TRBD1; abundance: -; j_gene: TRBJ1-5; v_gene: TRBV5-1; CDR3aa: CASSLTGADQPQHF; CDR3nt: TGCGCCAGCAGCTTGACAGGGGCGGATCAGCCCCAGCATTTT
d_gene: -; abundance: -; j_gene: TRBJ1-5; v_gene: TRBV27; CDR3aa: CASSGAGYQPQHF; CDR3nt: TGTGCCAGCAGTGGTGCGGGCTATCAGCCCCAGCATTTT
d_gene: -; abundance: -; j_gene: TRBJ2-7; v_gene: TRBV7-9; CDR3aa: CAILEEQVSYEQYF; CDR3nt: TGTGCCATCCTGGAGGAGCAGGTCTCCTACGAGCAGTACTTC
d_gene: -; abundance: -; j_gene: TRBJ2-1; v_gene: TRBV11-1; CDR3aa: CASSLAQNRFEQFF; CDR3nt: TGTGCCAGCAGCTTAGCGCAGAACCGATTTGAGCAGTTCTTC
d_gene: -; abundance: -; j_gene: TRBJ2-7; v_gene: TRBV5-5; CDR3aa: CASSPGHYEQYF; CDR3nt: TGTGCCAGCAGCCCAGGACACTACGAGCAGTACTTC
d_gene: -; abundance: -; j_gene: TRBJ2-7; v_gene: TRBV6-5; CDR3aa: CASSLDSRASYEQYF; CDR3nt: TGTGCCAGCAGTTTAGACTCAAGAGCCAGCTACGAGCAGTACTTC
d_gene: -; abundance: -; j_gene: TRBJ1-1; v_gene: TRBV20-1; CDR3aa: CSARVQAQAFF; CDR3nt: TGCAGTGCTAGGGTCCAGGCCCAAGCTTTCTTT
d_gene: -; abundance: -; j_gene: TRBJ2-7; v_gene: TRBV7-9; CDR3aa: CASSSWTEYYEQYF; CDR3nt: TGTGCCAGCAGCTCCTGGACAGAGTACTACGAGCAGTACTTC
d_gene: TRBD1; abundance: -; j_gene: TRBJ1-6; v_gene: TRBV30; CDR3aa: CAWTRTGNSPLHF; CDR3nt: TGTGCCTGGACCCGGACAGGGAATTCACCCCTCCACTTT
d_gene: -; abundance: -; j_gene: TRBJ2-2; v_gene: TRBV29-1; CDR3aa: CSVVGTRRKNTGELFF; CDR3nt: TGCAGCGTTGTAGGCACACGGAGAAAGAACACCGGGGAGCTGTTTTTT
d_gene: -; abundance: -; j_gene: TRBJ1-2; v_gene: TRBV6-5; CDR3aa: CASSLHGGVNYGYTF; CDR3nt: TGTGCCAGCAGTCTCCATGGCGGGGTTAACTATGGCTACACCTTC
d_gene: TRBD1; abundance: -; j_gene: TRBJ2-2; v_gene: TRBV5-6; CDR3aa: CASSEDRGRITGELFF; CDR3nt: TGTGCCAGCAGCGAGGACAGGGGGCGCATAACCGGGGAGCTGTTTTTT
d_gene: -; abundance: few; j_gene: TRBJ1-4; v_gene: TRBV28; CDR3aa: CASSSPVGGSGEKLFF; CDR3nt: TGTGCCAGCAGTTCCCCGGTGGGGGGATCAGGTGAAAAACTGTTTTTT
d_gene: -; abundance: -; j_gene: TRBJ2-7; v_gene: TRBV29-1; CDR3aa: CSVDPPEVAAHEQYF; CDR3nt: TGCAGCGTTGATCCCCCCGAGGTAGCTGCCCACGAGCAGTACTTC
d_gene: TRBD2; abundance: -; j_gene: TRBJ2-1; v_gene: TRBV27; CDR3aa: CASSQLAGGPGGYNEQFF; CDR3nt: TGTGCCAGCAGTCAACTAGCGGGAGGGCCGGGGGGGTACAATGAGCAGTTCTTC
d_gene: -; abundance: -; j_gene: TRBJ1-4; v_gene: TRBV5-5; CDR3aa: CASSFQGNEKLFF; CDR3nt: TGTGCCAGCAGCTTCCAGGGTAATGAAAAACTGTTTTTT
d_gene: TRBD1; abundance: -; j_gene: TRBJ1-1; v_gene: TRBV18; CDR3aa: CASSPAGQRSEAFF; CDR3nt: TGTGCCAGCTCACCCGCGGGACAGCGCAGCGAAGCTTTCTTT
d_gene: -; abundance: -; j_gene: TRBJ1-5; v_gene: TRBV19; CDR3aa: CASSRRSNQPQHF; CDR3nt: TGTGCCAGTAGTAGGAGGAGCAATCAGCCCCAGCATTTT
d_gene: -; abundance: -; j_gene: TRBJ1-6; v_gene: TRBV5-6; CDR3aa: CASNLVPGGSDSPLHF; CDR3nt: TGTGCCAGCAACCTCGTCCCGGGGGGCAGCGATTCACCCCTCCACTTT
d_gene: TRBD1; abundance: -; j_gene: TRBJ2-7; v_gene: TRBV19; CDR3aa: CASSIRTGGGYEQYF; CDR3nt: TGTGCCAGTAGTATTAGGACAGGGGGAGGCTACGAGCAGTACTTC
d_gene: TRBD2; abundance: -; j_gene: TRBJ2-5; v_gene: TRBV9; CDR3aa: CASSLSGGRETQYF; CDR3nt: TGTGCCAGCAGCCTAAGCGGGGGGAGAGAGACCCAGTACTTC